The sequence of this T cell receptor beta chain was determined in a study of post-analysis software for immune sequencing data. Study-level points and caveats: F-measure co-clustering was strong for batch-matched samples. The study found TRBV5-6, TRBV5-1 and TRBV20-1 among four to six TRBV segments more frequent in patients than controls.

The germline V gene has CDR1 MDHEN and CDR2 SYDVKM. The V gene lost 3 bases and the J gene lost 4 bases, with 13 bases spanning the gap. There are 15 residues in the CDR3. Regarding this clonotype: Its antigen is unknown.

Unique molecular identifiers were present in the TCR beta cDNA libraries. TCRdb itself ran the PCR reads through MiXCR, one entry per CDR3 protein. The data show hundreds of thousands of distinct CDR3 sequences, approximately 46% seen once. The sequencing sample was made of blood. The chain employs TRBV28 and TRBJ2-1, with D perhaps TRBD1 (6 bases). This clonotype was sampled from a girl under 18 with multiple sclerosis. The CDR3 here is CASSLGSQGYNEQFF. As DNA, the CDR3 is TGTGCCAGCAGTTTGGGGTCTCAGGGGTACAATGAGCAGTTCTTC. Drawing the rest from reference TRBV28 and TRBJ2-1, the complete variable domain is DVKVTQSSRYLVKRTGEKVFLECVQDMDHENMFWYRQDPGLGLRLIYFSYDVKMKEKGDIPEGYSVSREKKERFSLILESASTNQTSMYLCASSLGSQGYNEQFFGPGTRLTVL.